The text below deals with one T cell receptor beta chain. The data are from a study of CD8 T cells in Susac syndrome. Reverse transcription used about 0.5 to 1 ug RNA and random hexamers. Across 54 Vbeta and 13 Jbeta, TCR beta CDR3 was amplified with immunoSEQ multiplex PCR. TCRdb called the immunoSEQ multiplex PCR reads again in MiXCR, with one record for every CDR3 protein. Of some 300,000 distinct CDR3 sequences listed, 75% to 85% were seen once; the top ten hold 0.21%. The germline CDR1 and CDR2 sequences are SNHLY and FYNNEI. Trimming removed 6 bases from V and 6 bases from J, with 17 bases in between. The CDR3 totals 15 residues.

The sequenced sample was CD8+ T cells from PBMCs. The source is a human donor with multiple sclerosis. This chain uses TRBV2 with TRBJ1-4; tentatively, D is TRBD1 (6 bases). CDR3 sequence (DNA): TGTGCCAGCAGAGCTTCGGGGGGCGACTATGAAAAACTGTTTTTT. It is translated as CASRASGGDYEKLFF.